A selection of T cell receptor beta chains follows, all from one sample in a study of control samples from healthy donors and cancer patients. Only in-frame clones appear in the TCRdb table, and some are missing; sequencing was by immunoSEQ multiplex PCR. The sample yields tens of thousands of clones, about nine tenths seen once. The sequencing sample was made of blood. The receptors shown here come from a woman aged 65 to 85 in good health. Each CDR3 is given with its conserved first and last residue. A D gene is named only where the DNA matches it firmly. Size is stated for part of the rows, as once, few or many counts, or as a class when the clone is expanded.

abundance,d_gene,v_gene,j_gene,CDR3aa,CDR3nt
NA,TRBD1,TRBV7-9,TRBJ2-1,CASSRSGTGVNEQFF,TGTGCCAGCAGCCGGTCCGGGACAGGGGTAAATGAGCAGTTCTTC
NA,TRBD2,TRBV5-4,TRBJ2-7,CASSQLAGGARGEQYF,TGTGCCAGCAGCCAGTTGGCGGGGGGCGCCCGCGGGGAGCAGTACTTC
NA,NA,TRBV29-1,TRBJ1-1,CSVGGVNGAEAFF,TGCAGCGTGGGAGGGGTCAACGGGGCTGAAGCTTTCTTT
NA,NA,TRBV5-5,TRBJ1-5,CASSPLAGGTNQPQHF,TGTGCCAGCAGCCCGCTGGCAGGTGGGACGAATCAGCCCCAGCATTTT
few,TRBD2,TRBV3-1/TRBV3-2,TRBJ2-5,CASTAPLAEETQYF,TGTGCCAGCACCGCCCCCCTAGCGGAAGAGACCCAGTACTTC
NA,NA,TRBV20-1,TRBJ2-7,CSARGGYEQYF,TGCAGTGCTAGGGGAGGCTACGAGCAGTACTTC
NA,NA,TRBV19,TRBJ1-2,CASSIQGSGIHYGYTF,TGTGCCAGTAGTATTCAGGGTTCCGGGATACACTATGGCTACACCTTC
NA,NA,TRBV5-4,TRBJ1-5,CASSSRESGNQPQHF,TGTGCCAGCAGCAGCAGGGAATCCGGTAATCAGCCCCAGCATTTT
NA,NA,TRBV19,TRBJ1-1,CASILGGPMNTEAFF,TGTGCCAGTATCCTAGGTGGGCCAATGAACACTGAAGCTTTCTTT
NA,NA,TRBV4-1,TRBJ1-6,CASSQEDATFASNSPLHF,TGCGCCAGCAGCCAAGAGGACGCGACCTTCGCCTCCAATTCACCCCTCCACTTT
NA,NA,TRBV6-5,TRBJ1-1,CASKGGTEAFF,TGTGCCAGCAAAGGGGGAACTGAAGCTTTCTTT
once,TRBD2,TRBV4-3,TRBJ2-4,CASSQDRGGSATKNIQYF,TGCGCCAGCAGCCAAGATAGGGGAGGGTCGGCGACCAAAAACATTCAGTACTTC
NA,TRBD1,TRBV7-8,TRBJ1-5,CASSLTGAQPQHF,TGTGCCAGCAGCCTTACAGGGGCTCAGCCCCAGCATTTT
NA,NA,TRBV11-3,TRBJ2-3,CASSSSGADTQYF,TGTGCCAGCAGCTCATCGGGGGCAGATACGCAGTATTTT
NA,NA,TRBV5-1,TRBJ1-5,CASSLAGASEPQHF,TGCGCCAGCAGCTTGGCCGGGGCCAGCGAGCCCCAGCATTTT
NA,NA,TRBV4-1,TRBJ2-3,CASSQVQNTDTQYF,TGCGCCAGCAGCCAAGTACAAAACACAGATACGCAGTATTTT
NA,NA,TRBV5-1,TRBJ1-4,CASSSDLPLEKLFF,TGCGCCAGCAGCTCGGACCTACCCCTTGAAAAACTGTTTTTT
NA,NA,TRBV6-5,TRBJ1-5,CASSNRQSNQPQHF,TGTGCCAGCAGTAATCGACAGAGCAATCAGCCCCAGCATTTT
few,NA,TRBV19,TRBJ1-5,CASSIDRPELNQPQHF,TGTGCCAGTAGTATAGATAGGCCAGAACTAAATCAGCCCCAGCATTTT
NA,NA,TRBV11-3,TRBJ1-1,CASSSSGDNTEAFF,TGTGCCAGCAGCTCGAGTGGGGACAACACTGAAGCTTTCTTT
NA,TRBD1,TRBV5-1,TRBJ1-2,CASSLGVGQGVQQHGYTF,TGCGCCAGCAGCTTGGGAGTCGGACAGGGGGTCCAACAACATGGCTACACCTTC
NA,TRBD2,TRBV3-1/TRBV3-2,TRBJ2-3,CASSQESGGLTDTQYF,TGTGCCAGCAGCCAAGAATCGGGGGGGCTCACAGATACGCAGTATTTT
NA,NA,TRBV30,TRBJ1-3,CAWTTFSGNTIYF,TGTGCCTGGACGACATTCTCTGGAAACACCATATATTTT
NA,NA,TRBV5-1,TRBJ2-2,CASSRDQAGELFF,TGCGCCAGCAGCAGAGATCAAGCCGGGGAGCTGTTTTTT
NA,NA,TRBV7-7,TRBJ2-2,CASSLKDGELFF,TGTGCTAGCAGCTTGAAGGACGGGGAGCTGTTTTTT
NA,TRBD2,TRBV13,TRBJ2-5,CASSLGTPPRTSGEETQYF,TGTGCCAGCAGCTTAGGGACCCCTCCCCGGACTAGCGGGGAAGAGACCCAGTACTTC
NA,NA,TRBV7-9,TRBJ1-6,CASSPWGLPLHF,TGTGCCAGCAGCCCATGGGGGCTACCCCTCCACTTT
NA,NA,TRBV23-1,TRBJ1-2,CASTSRGANYGYTF,TGCGCCAGCACCTCCCGAGGGGCTAACTATGGCTACACCTTC
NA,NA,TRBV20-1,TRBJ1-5,CSASQGIGQPQHF,TGCAGTGCGAGTCAGGGGATAGGCCAGCCCCAGCATTTT
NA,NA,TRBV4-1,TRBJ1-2,CASSQERQSSYGYTF,TGCGCCAGCAGCCAAGAAAGACAGTCCAGCTATGGCTACACCTTC
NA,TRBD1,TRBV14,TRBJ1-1,CASSQAGGAIGEAFF,TGTGCCAGCAGCCAAGCAGGGGGCGCGATCGGTGAAGCTTTCTTT
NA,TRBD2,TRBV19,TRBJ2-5,CASSMSSGGETQYF,TGTGCCAGTAGTATGAGCAGCGGGGGAGAGACCCAGTACTTC
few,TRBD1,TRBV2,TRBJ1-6,CASSPGTDANSPLHF,TGTGCCAGCAGTCCAGGGACAGATGCTAATTCACCCCTCCACTTT
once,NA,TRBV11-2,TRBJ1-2,CASNGRGSNGYTF,TGTGCCAGCAACGGGAGGGGCAGTAATGGCTACACCTTC
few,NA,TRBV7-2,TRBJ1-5,CASSLAVGPGQPQHF,TGTGCCAGCAGCTTAGCAGTCGGCCCGGGGCAGCCCCAGCATTTT
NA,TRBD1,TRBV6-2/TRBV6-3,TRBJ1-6,CASSPQGASSYNSPLHF,TGTGCCAGCAGCCCTCAGGGGGCAAGCTCCTATAATTCACCCCTCCACTTT
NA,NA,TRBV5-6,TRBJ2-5,CASSLGGIETQYF,TGTGCCAGCAGCTTGGGGGGCATCGAGACCCAGTACTTC
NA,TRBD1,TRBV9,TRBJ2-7,CASSVEGQETYEQYF,TGTGCCAGCAGCGTAGAGGGACAGGAAACCTACGAGCAGTACTTC
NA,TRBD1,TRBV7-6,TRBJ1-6,CASSLAAGQENSPLHF,TGTGCCAGCAGCTTAGCTGCGGGACAGGAAAATTCACCCCTCCACTTT
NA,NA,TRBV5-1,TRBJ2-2,CASSLDNSGYTGELFF,TGCGCCAGCAGCTTGGATAACTCGGGCTACACCGGGGAGCTGTTTTTT
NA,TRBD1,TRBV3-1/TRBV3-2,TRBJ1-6,CASSQVGTGDSPLHF,TGTGCCAGCAGCCAAGTTGGGACAGGGGATTCACCCCTCCACTTT
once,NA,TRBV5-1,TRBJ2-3,CASSLGDTSTDTQYF,TGCGCCAGCAGCTTGGGAGATACTAGCACAGATACGCAGTATTTT
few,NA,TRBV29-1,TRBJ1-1,CSVEDWQPMNTEAFF,TGCAGCGTTGAAGATTGGCAGCCTATGAACACTGAAGCTTTCTTT
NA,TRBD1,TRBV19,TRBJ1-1,CASRLQGLDTEAFF,TGTGCCAGTAGGCTACAGGGGTTAGACACTGAAGCTTTCTTT
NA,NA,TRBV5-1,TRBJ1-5,CASSLAGSNQPQHF,TGCGCCAGCAGCTTGGCAGGCAGCAATCAGCCCCAGCATTTT
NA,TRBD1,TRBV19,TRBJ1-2,CASTQDRALNYGYTF,TGTGCCAGTACCCAAGACAGGGCGCTTAACTATGGCTACACCTTC
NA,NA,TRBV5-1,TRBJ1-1,CASSLEPSMNTEAFF,TGCGCCAGCAGCTTGGAGCCCAGCATGAACACTGAAGCTTTCTTT
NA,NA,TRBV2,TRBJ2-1,CASRATAFGEQFF,TGTGCCAGCAGGGCGACAGCATTCGGTGAGCAGTTCTTC
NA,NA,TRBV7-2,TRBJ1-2,CASSLRGGFEGYTF,TGTGCCAGCAGCCTACGAGGGGGGTTTGAAGGCTACACCTTC
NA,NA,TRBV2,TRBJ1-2,CASSDPNYGYTF,TGTGCCAGCAGTGACCCTAACTATGGCTACACCTTC
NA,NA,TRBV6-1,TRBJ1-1,CASSNPGDTEAFF,TGTGCCAGCAGTAATCCGGGGGACACTGAAGCTTTCTTT
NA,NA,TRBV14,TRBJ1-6,CASREQGNSPLHF,TGTGCCAGCAGGGAGCAGGGGAATTCACCCCTCCACTTT
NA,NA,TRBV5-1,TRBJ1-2,CASSLDTFNYGYTF,TGCGCCAGCAGCTTGGACACATTCAACTATGGCTACACCTTC
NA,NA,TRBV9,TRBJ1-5,CASSVGGDSNQPQHF,TGTGCCAGCAGCGTGGGTGGGGATAGCAATCAGCCCCAGCATTTT
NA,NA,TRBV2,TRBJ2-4,CASSEAGLKNIQYF,TGTGCCAGCAGTGAAGCCGGGTTGAAAAACATTCAGTACTTC
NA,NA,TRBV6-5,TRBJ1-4,CASSPLGSNNEKLFF,TGTGCCAGCAGTCCCCTCGGGAGCAATAATGAAAAACTGTTTTTT
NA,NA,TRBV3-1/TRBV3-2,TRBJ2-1,CASSQDGARVEQFF,TGTGCCAGCAGCCAAGACGGGGCAAGGGTTGAGCAGTTCTTC
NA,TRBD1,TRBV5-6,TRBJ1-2,CASSFPDRGYGYTF,TGTGCCAGCAGCTTCCCGGACAGGGGCTATGGCTACACCTTC
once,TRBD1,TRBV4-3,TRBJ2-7,CASSQGFAGTGDYEQYF,TGCGCCAGCAGCCAGGGTTTTGCCGGGACAGGGGACTACGAGCAGTACTTC